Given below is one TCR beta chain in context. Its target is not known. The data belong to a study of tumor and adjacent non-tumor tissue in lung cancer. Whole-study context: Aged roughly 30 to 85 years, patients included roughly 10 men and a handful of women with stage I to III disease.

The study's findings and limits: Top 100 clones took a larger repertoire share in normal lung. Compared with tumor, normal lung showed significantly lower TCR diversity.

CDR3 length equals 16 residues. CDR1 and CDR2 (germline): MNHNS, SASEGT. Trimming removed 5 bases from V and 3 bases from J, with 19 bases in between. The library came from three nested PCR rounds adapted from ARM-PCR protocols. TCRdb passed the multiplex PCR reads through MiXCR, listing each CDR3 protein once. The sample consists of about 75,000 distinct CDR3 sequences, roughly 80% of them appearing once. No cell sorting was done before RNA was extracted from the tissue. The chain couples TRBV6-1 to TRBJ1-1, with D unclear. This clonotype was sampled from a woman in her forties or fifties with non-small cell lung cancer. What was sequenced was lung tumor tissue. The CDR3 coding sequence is TGTGCCAGCAGTACGGGAGTGACAAGGGAATACACTGAAGCTTTCTTT. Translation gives CASSTGVTREYTEAFF.